Presented here are 32 T cell receptor beta chains from one specimen sequenced in a study of T cell responses to AZD1222 COVID-19 vaccine. Here immunoSEQ multiplex PCR was the method, and the copy in TCRdb shows in-frame clones only, minus some. The sample has about 150,000 clones; 90% are singletons. Specimen: peripheral blood, collected on day 0 of AZD1222 vaccination. Receptors originate from an adult in good health.

The rearrangement links TRBV19 to TRBJ2-1; 13 bases match TRBD2. The V and J ends lost 4 bases and 8 bases, in that order; junction bases with no gene match: 5. Per the germline V gene, CDR1 is LNHDA and CDR2 is SQIVND (reference sequence). This CDR3 has 15 residues. CDR3 residues: CASSRRTSGRYEQFF. CDR3 coding DNA: TGTGCCAGTAGTAGACGGACTAGCGGGAGATATGAGCAGTTCTTC.

The chain recombines TRBV6-5 with TRBJ2-5; 9 bases match TRBD1. J gave up 5 bases and V 2 bases, and 6 bases lay outside the gene matches. CDR3 length equals 15 residues. Per germline, CDR1 MNHEY and CDR2 SVGAGI. CDR3 in DNA: TGTGCCAGCAGTTACGTCGGGACAGGGAGGGAGACCCAGTACTTC. Its protein is CASSYVGTGRETQYF.

The V and J genes are TRBV3-1 (or the pseudogene TRBV3-2) and TRBJ1-2; 8 bases match TRBD1. Germline-derived CDR1 and CDR2 are LGHDT and YNNKEL (reference sequence). J lost 9 bases, V lost 2 bases, and 23 bases had no gene match. This CDR3 is built from 19 residues. The DNA of the CDR3 is TGTGCCAGCAGCCAATTCGGACAGGGAGGATGGGCTATAATCTCGAGCTACACCTTC. Translation: CASSQFGQGGWAIISSYTF.

The chain joins TRBV18 to TRBJ1-2; D gene ambiguous. There are 13 residues in the CDR3. Trimming took off 2 bases at V and 4 bases at J, with 8 bases between the two ends. CDR1 is KGHSH and CDR2 is LQKENI in the germline V gene. The CDR3 sequence is CASSPWTAYGYTF. CDR3 coding DNA: TGTGCCAGCTCACCATGGACGGCCTATGGCTACACCTTC.

The V call is TRBV28, the J call TRBJ2-3, with TRBD2 matching 8 bases. The CDR3 is 15 residues long. Germline V gene sequence: CDR1 MDHEN, CDR2 SYDVKM. V was pared by 2 bases and J by 1 base, with 2 bases of the junction left unmatched. The CDR3 region has the DNA TGTGCCAGCAGTTTAGTCGGGGGGGGCACAGATACGCAGTATTTT. Encoded protein: CASSLVGGGTDTQYF.

The chain employs TRBV3-1 (or the pseudogene TRBV3-2) and TRBJ1-5; TRBD1 matches 8 bases. The CDR3 loop spans 17 amino acids. With 1 base clipped from V and 4 bases from J, the junction kept 9 bases outside the gene matches. CDR1 and CDR2 (germline): LGHDT, YNNKEL (reference sequence). For the CDR3, the DNA is TGTGCCAGCAGCCAAGGCCCTCTTTGGACAGGGAATCAGCCCCAGCATTTT. It yields the protein CASSQGPLWTGNQPQHF.

The chain links TRBV9 to TRBJ1-2; D unclear. Trimming cost V 0 bases and J 2 bases, with 11 bases left between them. Germline-derived CDR1 and CDR2 are SGDLS and YYNGEE. This CDR3 has 15 residues. CDR3 coding DNA: TGTGCCAGCAGCGTAGCTTCACGGCACAACTATGGCTACACCTTC. This codes for CASSVASRHNYGYTF.

J is TRBJ2-7 and V is TRBV3-1 (or the pseudogene TRBV3-2); 10 bases are a match to TRBD1. The CDR3 extends over 19 amino acids. J was trimmed by 3 bases and V by 3 bases; bases with no gene match: 17. CDR1 and CDR2 (germline): LGHDT, YNNKEL (reference sequence). This chain's CDR3 is CASSQVPRDRGPLVYEQYF. For the CDR3, the DNA is TGTGCCAGCAGCCAGGTACCCCGGGACAGGGGCCCCCTAGTCTACGAGCAGTACTTC.

V usage is TRBV4-1 and J usage is TRBJ1-5, with 10 bases matching TRBD1. Germline loops: CDR1 MGHRA, CDR2 YSYEKL. The CDR3 has 15 residues. V shed 3 bases and J 6 bases; nucleotides not matched to a gene: 5. The CDR3 is CASSHRQGAAQPQHF. The CDR3 DNA follows: TGCGCCAGCAGCCATCGACAGGGGGCGGCTCAGCCCCAGCATTTT.

The genes are TRBV5-1 and TRBJ2-1; D not resolved. Germline CDR1 SGHRS, CDR2 YFSETQ. Trimming stripped 4 bases from V and 8 bases from J, with 7 bases between. The CDR3 consists of 11 residues. CDR3 residues: CASSLTYEQFF. For the CDR3, the DNA is TGCGCCAGCAGCCTAACCTATGAGCAGTTCTTC.

The V call is TRBV7-9, the J call TRBJ1-1; TRBD1 might be the D (6 bases). In germline, CDR1 is SEHNR, CDR2 FQNEAQ (reference sequence). V shed 7 bases and J shed 8 bases, with 14 bases lying between them. The CDR3 is 12 residues long. CDR3 protein: CASNPGGTEAFF. The CDR3 region has the DNA TGTGCCAGCAACCCTGGGGGGACAGAAGCTTTCTTT.

The gene calls are TRBV18 and TRBJ1-4; D remains unclear. Germline V gene data show CDR1 as KGHSH and CDR2 as LQKENI. This CDR3 has 14 amino acids. With 3 bases removed from V and 2 bases from J, the gap between germline ends came to 7 bases. CDR3 amino acids: CASSPRVTNEKLFF. The CDR3 DNA sequence: TGTGCCAGCTCACCGAGGGTTACTAATGAAAAACTGTTTTTT.

This clone showed up just once. The chain has TRBV18 and TRBJ1-6; D is ambiguous. The germline CDR1 and CDR2 sequences are KGHSH and LQKENI. This CDR3 region has 13 residues. V was shortened by 6 bases and J by 7 bases, with 10 bases between the two germline ends. CDR3 amino acids: CASSAGPNSPLHF. CDR3 DNA sequence: TGTGCCAGCTCGGCAGGCCCCAATTCACCCCTCCACTTT.

In regard to this clone: In the same sample, other DNA sequences code for this CDR3. The genes are TRBV27 and TRBJ2-2; D uncertain. Germline assignment: CDR1 MNHEY and CDR2 SMNVEV (reference sequence). The CDR3 contains 12 residues. Trimming took off 1 base at V and 5 bases at J, with 2 bases between the two ends. The chain's CDR3 is CASSLLTGELFF. Written as DNA, the CDR3 is TGTGCCAGCAGTTTATTAACCGGGGAGCTGTTTTTT.

The chain employs TRBV30 and TRBJ2-5; unclear D gene. Per germline, CDR1 GTSNPN and CDR2 SVGIG (reference sequence). V gave up 0 bases and J gave up 0 bases, with 8 bases separating them. The CDR3 is made up of 14 amino acids. The CDR3 loop is CAWSVSPHQETQYF. CDR3 bases: TGTGCCTGGAGTGTATCCCCTCACCAAGAGACCCAGTACTTC.

A word on this clone: Mismatch with germline at one junction end may stem from a read error. The chain combines TRBV5-8 with TRBJ2-3; maybe TRBD2 (6 bases). The CDR3 is made up of 15 amino acids. Germline-derived CDR1 and CDR2 are SGHTS and YDEGEE. The CDR3 is CASTLRDSPTDTQYF. The CDR3 coding sequence is TGTGCCAGCACCTTGAGGGACTCGCCGACAGATACGCAGTATTTT.

J is TRBJ1-2 and V is TRBV30; 7 bases map to TRBD1. V was pared by 5 bases and J by 1 base, with 1 base of the junction left unmatched. The CDR3 has 12 residues. Germline CDR1 and CDR2: GTSNPN and SVGIG (reference sequence). The CDR3 here is CAWGTDNYGYTF. CDR3 bases: TGTGCCTGGGGGACAGATAACTATGGCTACACCTTC.

The rearrangement links TRBV7-6 to TRBJ1-1; the D is unclear. Trimming stripped 8 bases from V and 1 base from J, with 5 bases between. Germline-derived CDR1 and CDR2 are SGHVS and FNYEAQ. The CDR3 extends over 11 amino acids. Here the CDR3 reads CASRANTEAFF. For the CDR3, the DNA is TGTGCCAGCCGAGCGAACACTGAAGCTTTCTTT.

The CDR3 DNA sequence: TGCGCCAGCAGTGAGAGAGGCCTCAACACTGAAGCTTTCTTT. Encoded protein: CASSERGLNTEAFF. This chain joins TRBV10-1 and TRBJ1-1; D not resolved. Germline CDR1 is WNHNN and CDR2 is SYGVQD (reference sequence). V was shortened by 2 bases and J by 2 bases, with 9 bases between the two germline ends. The CDR3 consists of 14 residues.

The chain is built from TRBV6-5 and TRBJ2-7; D gene uncertain. Germline assignment: CDR1 MNHEY and CDR2 SVGAGI. Trimming took off 6 bases at V and 4 bases at J, with 7 bases between the two ends. CDR3 length: 11 amino acids. The CDR3 coding sequence is TGTGCCAGCAGCCGAAATTACGAGCAGTACTTC. Translating gives CASSRNYEQYF.

The chain has TRBV7-9 and TRBJ1-1; 9 bases are a match to TRBD1. The germline gives CDR1 SEHNR, CDR2 FQNEAQ (reference sequence). J gave up 0 bases and V 6 bases, and 5 bases lay outside the gene matches. This CDR3 spans 15 amino acids. DNA for the CDR3: TGTGCCAGCAGGGCGGACAGGGGCATGAACACTGAAGCTTTCTTT. This translates into CASRADRGMNTEAFF.

The V and J genes are TRBV25-1 and TRBJ1-1; a weak D match, TRBD1 (6 bases). Per germline, CDR1 MGHDK and CDR2 SYGVNS. The CDR3 runs 15 residues. Trimming shortened V by 1 base and J by 11 bases, and 20 bases separated the two germline ends. The CDR3 DNA follows: TGTGCCAGCAGTGAATTCGGGACATCCCCCGGAGGTGCTTTCTTT. Amino acid sequence: CASSEFGTSPGGAFF.

V usage is TRBV11-1 and J usage is TRBJ1-2; the match to TRBD1 covers 7 bases. The V and J ends lost 5 bases and 6 bases, in that order; junction bases with no gene match: 6. CDR3 length equals 13 residues. Germline V gene data show CDR1 as SGHAT and CDR2 as FQDESV (reference sequence). The CDR3 is CASSRGGKNGYTF. The CDR3 DNA reads as TGTGCCAGCAGCCGAGGGGGCAAAAATGGCTACACCTTC.

This sequence joins TRBV11-3 and TRBJ2-7; D could derive from TRBD1 or TRBD2 (5 bases each). From germline, CDR1 is SGHNT and CDR2 YENEEA. Trimming shortened V by 4 bases and J by 2 bases, and 15 bases separated the two germline ends. The CDR3 has 15 amino acids. The CDR3 here is CASSSAWQGAYEQYF. Written as DNA, the CDR3 is TGTGCCAGCAGCTCGGCTTGGCAGGGAGCCTACGAGCAGTACTTC.

The chain links TRBV21-1 to TRBJ1-1; TRBD1 is the table's D call, not checked against the DNA. TRBV21-1 is a recognized pseudogene. The CDR3 is 14 amino acids. The CDR3 DNA follows: TGTGCCAGCAGCAAAGCATCAGGGAACACTGAAGCTTTCTTT. Amino acid sequence: CASSKASGNTEAFF.

The rearrangement uses TRBV5-1 and TRBJ2-6, with D perhaps TRBD1 or TRBD2 (5 bases each). V was cut by 4 bases and J by 2 bases, with 13 bases left in between. The CDR3 spans 16 residues. CDR1 SGHRS and CDR2 YFSETQ come from the germline V gene. Here the CDR3 reads CASSARWDPGANVLTF. The CDR3 DNA follows: TGCGCCAGCAGCGCAAGGTGGGACCCTGGGGCCAACGTCCTGACTTTC. The full variable domain, in which reference TRBV5-1 and TRBJ2-6 provide the parts outside the CDR3, is KAGVTQTPRYLIKTRGQQVTLSCSPISGHRSVSWYQQTPGQGLQFLFEYFSETQRNKGNFPGRFSGRQFSNSRSEMNVSTLELGDSALYLCASSARWDPGANVLTFGAGSRLTVL.

J is TRBJ1-4 and V is TRBV6-2 or TRBV6-3; D is uncertain. Germline CDR1 MNHEY, CDR2 SVGEGT. Trimming took 2 bases from V and 8 from J, leaving 12 bases between them. There are 14 residues in the CDR3. The CDR3 region is CASSYTDFEEKLFF. The DNA for the CDR3 is TGTGCCAGCAGTTACACGGACTTTGAAGAAAAACTGTTTTTT.

The chain links TRBV5-1 to TRBJ1-2; 8 bases fit TRBD1. The germline gives CDR1 SGHRS, CDR2 YFSETQ. This CDR3 is built from 14 residues. V was pared by 4 bases and J by 7 bases, with 9 bases of the junction left unmatched. CDR3 amino acids: CASSRSGQGTGYTF. CDR3 bases: TGCGCCAGCAGCCGGTCAGGACAGGGTACTGGCTACACCTTC. Looking up the rest from reference TRBV5-1 and TRBJ1-2 gives the full variable domain: KAGVTQTPRYLIKTRGQQVTLSCSPISGHRSVSWYQQTPGQGLQFLFEYFSETQRNKGNFPGRFSGRQFSNSRSEMNVSTLELGDSALYLCASSRSGQGTGYTFGSGTRLTVV.

The chain is built from TRBV5-1 and TRBJ1-5; no definite D call. V shed 0 bases and J shed 4 bases, with 11 bases lying between them. This CDR3 has 15 residues. Germline assignment: CDR1 SGHRS and CDR2 YFSETQ. This chain's CDR3 is CASSLGDYGNQPQHF. The CDR3 DNA follows: TGCGCCAGCAGCTTGGGGGATTACGGGAATCAGCCCCAGCATTTT.

The chain uses TRBV7-9 and TRBJ1-2, with D possibly matching TRBD1 (6 bases). CDR1 SEHNR and CDR2 FQNEAQ come from the germline V gene (reference sequence). V lost 4 bases and J 5 bases, leaving 20 bases between the germline ends. The CDR3 contains 16 residues. The CDR3 sequence: CASSSRRQGIVYGYTF. CDR3 nucleotides: TGTGCCAGCAGCTCCAGACGGCAGGGGATTGTGTATGGCTACACCTTC.

The chain couples TRBV5-8 to TRBJ1-4; D might be TRBD1 (6 bases). Germline values: CDR1 SGHTS, CDR2 YDEGEE. CDR3 size: 15 residues. Trimming pared 4 bases from V and 2 bases from J, leaving 12 bases between. The CDR3 nucleotides read TGTGCCAGCAGCGTGGGGGCTACGACTAATGAAAAACTGTTTTTT. Encoded protein: CASSVGATTNEKLFF.

This sequence joins TRBV20-1 and TRBJ2-5; D is unclear. The CDR3 length is 11 residues. The V and J ends lost 0 bases and 5 bases respectively, with 4 bases between them. Germline-derived CDR1 and CDR2 are DFQATT and SNEGSKA (reference sequence). CDR3 amino acids: CSARDRETQYF. As DNA, the CDR3 is TGCAGTGCTAGAGATCGCGAGACCCAGTACTTC.